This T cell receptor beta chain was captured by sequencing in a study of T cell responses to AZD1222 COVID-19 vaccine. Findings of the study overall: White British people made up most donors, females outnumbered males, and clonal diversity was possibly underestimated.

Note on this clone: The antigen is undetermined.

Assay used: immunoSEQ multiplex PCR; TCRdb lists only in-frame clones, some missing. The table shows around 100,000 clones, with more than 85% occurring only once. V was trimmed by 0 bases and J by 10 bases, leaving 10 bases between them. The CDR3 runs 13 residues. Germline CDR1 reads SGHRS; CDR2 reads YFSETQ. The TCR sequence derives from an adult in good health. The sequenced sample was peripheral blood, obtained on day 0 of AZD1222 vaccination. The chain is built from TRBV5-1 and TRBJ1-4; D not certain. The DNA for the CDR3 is TGCGCCAGCAGCTTGGACGGTCGTGGAAAACTGTTTTTT. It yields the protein CASSLDGRGKLFF.